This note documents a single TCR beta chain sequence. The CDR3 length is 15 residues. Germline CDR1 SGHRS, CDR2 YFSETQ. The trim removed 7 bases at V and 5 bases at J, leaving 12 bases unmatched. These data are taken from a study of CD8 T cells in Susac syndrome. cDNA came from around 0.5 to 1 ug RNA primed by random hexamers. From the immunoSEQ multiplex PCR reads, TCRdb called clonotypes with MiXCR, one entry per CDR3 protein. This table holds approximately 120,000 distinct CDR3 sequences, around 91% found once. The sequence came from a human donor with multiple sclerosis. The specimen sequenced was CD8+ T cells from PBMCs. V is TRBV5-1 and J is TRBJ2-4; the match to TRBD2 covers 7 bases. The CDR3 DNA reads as TGCGCCAGCCAACTTGGGCAGGGAGGGGAAAACATTCAGTACTTC. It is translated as CASQLGQGGENIQYF.